This T cell receptor (beta chain) was found in a study of vaccination effects on CD4 cells after COVID-19 (dated by TCRdb to 2022 to 2024). Broadly, across the study: Post-vaccine samples across the study were collected a median of 72 days after the second dose, with a range of 14 to 241. SARS-CoV-2 spike-specific CD4+ TCR repertoires from before and after mRNA vaccination were compared in COVID-19 convalescent patients and in infection-naive vaccine recipients. Altogether, some 10 COVID-19 convalescent patients and 4 SARS-CoV-2-naive healthy vaccine recipients made up the full study. The Oncomine TCR Beta short-read assay on an Illumina iSeq 100 was used to sequence cultures from other donors in the study. Results the study describes overall, beyond this receptor: At late post-vaccination timepoints, both infection-induced and vaccine-induced clones showed marked clonal contraction, consistent with waning T cell responses. Only a small number of convalescent patients were included, and no early post-infection timepoints were available, which limited the study. In healthy vaccine recipients, vaccine-induced clones were almost all SARS-CoV-2 mono-reactive, with only 1 of 255 cross-reactive with common cold coronaviruses.

The receptor library was made with the immunoSEQ multiplex PCR assay. DNA from the CD4+ T cells that had been cultured and isolated underwent TCR beta CDR3 sequencing. From the authors' description of their analysis: Non-productive TCR sequences were discarded, and reads were trimmed to the CDR3 region, with only CDR3s of 7 or more amino acids retained. The MANAFEST web app was used to identify antigen-specific clonotypes by comparing expansion in peptide wells with expansion in reference cultures. For clones to be considered positive, expansion at FDR<0.05 versus reference and all other wells, an odds ratio above 5, and a frequency above 0.1% in two replicate wells were required. A clonotype was called cross-reactive if it was significantly expanded both in SARS-CoV-2 spike wells and in at least one common cold coronavirus spike condition. Levenshtein distance calculated with the stringdist R package was used to assess CDR3 similarity, and unrooted trees were constructed with ape in R 3.6.1. TCRdb retrieved this table from immuneACCESS and kept in-frame rearrangements only. Not all clones are present; in checked studies, unresolved V genes account for under half, and no reason is known for the remainder. For V, J and clone size, that table is used; D and trimming come from the DNA. Counted in this sample were around 24,000 clones; roughly 80% of them appeared once. 20% to 25% of the sample comes from the top ten.

To identify antigen-specific CD4+ T cell clonotypes by their expansion, the ViraFEST assay first stimulated PBMC with viral peptide pools and then applied TCR sequencing. After more than nine days of culture, CD4+ T cells were isolated with the EasySep CD4+ T cell isolation kit. Each participant got two doses of an mRNA SARS-CoV-2 vaccine, either BNT162b2 or mRNA-1273. Healthy vaccine recipients had no prior SARS-CoV-2 infection, confirmed by negative nucleocapsid antibodies before and after vaccination. Each well held two million PBMC cultured in IMDM containing around 5% human AB serum, roughly 9.9 IU/ml IL-2 and gentamicin, along with around 9.4 ug/ml peptides. On days 3 and 7, half of the culture medium was replaced with fresh IL-2-containing medium. Each peptide stimulation condition was cultured in triplicate wells unless otherwise noted. Using Ficoll-Paque Plus gradient centrifugation, PBMC were separated from whole blood and then either used fresh or cryopreserved at -140C. Overlapping peptide pools spanned the spike proteins of SARS-CoV-2 and the common cold coronaviruses HCoV-NL63, HCoV-OC43 and HCoV-229E. The QIAamp micro DNA kit was used to extract genomic DNA from the cultured CD4+ T cells.

V is pared back by 2 bases and J by 2 bases, with 7 bases lying between the germline termini. Via the germline V gene (reference sequence), CDR1 is LNHDA and CDR2 SQIVND. There are 14 amino acids in the CDR3, from cysteine to phenylalanine inclusive. Just CDR3 DNA is preserved here, 42 bases in frame from base 1. About this clone: Its antigen is currently not known. It has no much larger one-base neighbor in the sample; base qualities were not kept.

The sample was CD4+ T cells from PBMCs cultured with HCoV-NL63 spike peptides, taken after COVID-19 vaccination. The cell subset or site label on this specimen signifies: HCoV-NL63 spike overlapping peptide pool stimulation. The chain joins TRBV19 to TRBJ1-3; TRBD1 could be the D gene, as 5 bases match. The sequence came from a human donor who received a COVID-19 vaccine. The sequenced DNA is TGTGCCAGTAGTATAACAGGTACTGGAAACACCATATATTTT. Its translation reads: CASSITGTGNTIYF.